A selection of T cell receptor beta chains follows, all from one sample in a study of technical replicates of blood from several donors. TCRdb's copy holds only in-frame clones and misses some; the assay was immunoSEQ multiplex PCR. Of 45,000 to 60,000 clones listed, approximately 95% were seen once; the top ten hold under 0.45%. The sample consisted of T cells isolated from PBMCs. These receptors all come from a human donor in good health. Each CDR3 is given with its conserved first and last residue. A D gene is named only where the DNA matches it firmly. Only part of the rows carry a size: once, few, many, or a class if the clone is expanded.

D,size,J,V,CDR3,DNA
TRBD1,NA,TRBJ2-7,TRBV28,CASSTTGASSYEQYF,TGTGCCAGCAGTACGACAGGGGCCAGCTCCTACGAGCAGTACTTC
TRBD2,NA,TRBJ2-5,TRBV7-9,CASSLGPRESTETQYF,TGTGCCAGCAGCTTAGGCCCGCGGGAGAGTACAGAGACCCAGTACTTC
TRBD1,NA,TRBJ1-2,TRBV11-2,CASSGTGNYGYTF,TGTGCCAGCAGCGGGACAGGGAACTATGGCTACACCTTC
NA,NA,TRBJ1-1,TRBV4-3,CASSHRGETEAFF,TGCGCCAGCAGCCACCGGGGGGAGACTGAAGCTTTCTTT
NA,NA,TRBJ1-2,TRBV19,CASSIDSWGDNYGYTF,TGTGCCAGTAGTATAGACTCTTGGGGAGATAACTATGGCTACACCTTC
NA,NA,TRBJ2-7,TRBV27,CASSYQGYEQYF,TGTGCCAGCAGTTACCAGGGGTACGAGCAGTACTTC
TRBD1,NA,TRBJ1-3,TRBV6-6,CASSDTQGAGNTIYF,TGTGCCAGCAGCGATACTCAGGGGGCTGGAAACACCATATATTTT
NA,NA,TRBJ1-5,TRBV13,CASSLRGDPKSQHF,TGTGCCAGCAGCTTAAGGGGCGACCCCAAATCCCAGCATTTT
NA,NA,TRBJ2-7,TRBV7-2,CASSPRLQYEQYF,TGTGCCAGCAGCCCCAGGTTACAATACGAGCAGTACTTC
TRBD1,NA,TRBJ1-1,TRBV9,CASSSGTGSNTEAFF,TGTGCCAGCAGCTCAGGGACAGGGTCGAACACTGAAGCTTTCTTT
TRBD1,NA,TRBJ1-2,TRBV11-2,CASSLETGRYGYTF,TGTGCCAGCAGCTTAGAGACAGGGCGCTATGGCTACACCTTC
NA,NA,TRBJ1-2,TRBV21-1,CASSSSPGTGHRYGYTF,TGTGCCAGCAGCTCGAGTCCCGGGACAGGGCATCGGTATGGCTACACCTTC
TRBD1,NA,TRBJ1-2,TRBV5-4,CASSLEWDRELDGYTF,TGTGCCAGCAGCTTGGAATGGGACAGGGAGTTAGATGGCTACACCTTC
NA,NA,TRBJ1-1,TRBV6-1,CASRRGSVTEAFF,TGTGCCAGCAGACGAGGGAGTGTCACTGAAGCTTTCTTT
NA,NA,TRBJ1-4,TRBV7-2,CASSFESGHITTNEKLFF,TGTGCCAGCAGCTTCGAATCGGGACACATAACAACTAATGAAAAACTGTTTTTT
NA,once,TRBJ1-3,TRBV4-3,CASSQEGGSGNTIYF,TGCGCCAGCAGCCAAGAGGGGGGCTCTGGAAACACCATATATTTT
TRBD1,once,TRBJ2-7,TRBV5-1,CASSPGQGAIEQYF,TGCGCCAGCAGCCCCGGACAGGGGGCTATCGAGCAGTACTTC
TRBD1,NA,TRBJ2-3,TRBV7-8,CASSRTGETQYF,TGTGCCAGCAGCCGGACAGGGGAAACGCAGTATTTT
NA,NA,TRBJ1-4,TRBV14,CASSPGQISTNEKLFF,TGTGCCAGCAGCCCCGGACAGATCTCAACTAATGAAAAACTGTTTTTT
TRBD1,NA,TRBJ1-5,TRBV2,CASSVGQGHQPQHF,TGTGCCAGCAGTGTGGGACAGGGTCATCAGCCCCAGCATTTT
TRBD2,NA,TRBJ2-7,TRBV7-2,CASSFWGRAYEQYF,TGTGCCAGCAGCTTTTGGGGGAGGGCATACGAGCAGTACTTC
NA,NA,TRBJ2-1,TRBV6-1,CASSESAGAYNEQFF,TGTGCCAGCAGTGAATCGGCAGGCGCCTACAATGAGCAGTTCTTC
NA,once,TRBJ2-4,TRBV7-2,CASSLAFLGDQYF,TGTGCCAGCAGCTTAGCGTTTTTAGGGGATCAGTACTTC
NA,NA,TRBJ2-7,TRBV14,CASSPQGLSTYEQYF,TGTGCCAGCAGCCCACAGGGTCTAAGCACCTACGAGCAGTACTTC
NA,NA,TRBJ2-5,TRBV5-6,CASGRGGRTFGETQYF,TGTGCCAGCGGCCGTGGGGGCCGGACTTTTGGAGAGACCCAGTACTTC
NA,NA,TRBJ1-1,TRBV6-6,CASSRALLEAFF,TGTGCCAGCAGCAGGGCCTTGCTAGAGGCTTTCTTT
TRBD1,once,TRBJ1-1,TRBV5-1,CASSYAQTGTGEAFF,TGCGCCAGCAGTTACGCTCAGACCGGGACAGGTGAAGCTTTCTTT
NA,NA,TRBJ2-7,TRBV30,CAWSVGTPYEQYF,TGTGCCTGGAGTGTTGGGACACCATACGAGCAGTACTTC
TRBD1,NA,TRBJ1-2,TRBV29-1,CSVEDVTGFVSDGYTF,TGCAGCGTTGAAGACGTGACAGGGTTTGTCTCGGATGGCTACACCTTC
TRBD1,NA,TRBJ1-1,TRBV28,CASSPDRGRRNTEAFF,TGTGCCAGCAGTCCTGACAGGGGGCGCCGGAACACTGAAGCTTTCTTT
NA,NA,TRBJ2-5,TRBV4-2,CASSPRLLETQYF,TGTGCCAGCAGCCCTAGGCTTTTAGAGACCCAGTACTTC
NA,NA,TRBJ2-4,TRBV28,CASSNIVLAKNIQYF,TGTGCCAGCAGCAATATAGTGCTAGCCAAAAACATTCAGTACTTC
TRBD1,once,TRBJ2-5,TRBV5-1,CASSWAGTGVSRETQYF,TGCGCCAGCAGCTGGGCCGGGACAGGGGTGTCAAGAGAGACCCAGTACTTC
NA,NA,TRBJ2-5,TRBV7-2,CASSLMGRGETQYF,TGTGCCAGCAGCTTGATGGGTAGGGGAGAGACCCAGTACTTC
TRBD2,NA,TRBJ2-7,TRBV4-2,CASSQVLSGLAASYEQYF,TGTGCCAGCAGCCAAGTCTTGTCCGGACTAGCGGCTTCATACGAGCAGTACTTC
NA,NA,TRBJ2-7,TRBV11-2,CASSLVTTYEQYF,TGTGCCAGCAGCTTAGTCACGACATACGAGCAGTACTTC
NA,NA,TRBJ2-1,TRBV10-3,CATYSGERQQFF,TGTGCCACCTACTCAGGGGAACGCCAGCAGTTCTTC
TRBD1,NA,TRBJ1-3,TRBV11-2,CASSRDRGHTIYF,TGTGCCAGCAGCCGGGACAGGGGTCACACCATATATTTT
NA,NA,TRBJ1-1,TRBV30,CAWGHGNTEAFF,TGTGCCTGGGGACACGGGAACACTGAAGCTTTCTTT